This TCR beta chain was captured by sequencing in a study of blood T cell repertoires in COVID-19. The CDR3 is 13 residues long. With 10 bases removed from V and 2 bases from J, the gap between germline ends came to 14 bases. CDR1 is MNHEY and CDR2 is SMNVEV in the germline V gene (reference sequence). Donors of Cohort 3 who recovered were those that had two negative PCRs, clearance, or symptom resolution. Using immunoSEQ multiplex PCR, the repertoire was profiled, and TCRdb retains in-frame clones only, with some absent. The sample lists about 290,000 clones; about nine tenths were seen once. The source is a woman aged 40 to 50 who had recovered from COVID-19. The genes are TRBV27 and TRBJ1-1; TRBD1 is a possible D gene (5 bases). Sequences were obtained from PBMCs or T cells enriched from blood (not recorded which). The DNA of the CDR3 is TGTGCCACCTCATCGACAGTCAACACTGAAGCTTTCTTT. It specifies CATSSTVNTEAFF.